These T cell receptor beta chains were read from a single sample in a study of blood T cell repertoires in COVID-19. Libraries were prepared by immunoSEQ multiplex PCR; TCRdb keeps only in-frame clonotypes and omits some of them. The sample shows some 70,000 clones, approximately 90% of them seen only once. Sequenced sample: peripheral blood. All receptors come from a woman older than 75 with active COVID-19. Each CDR3 is given with its conserved first and last residue.

v_gene: TRBV6-5
CDR3aa: CASGTSRTQYF

v_gene: TRBV7-8
CDR3aa: CASSPPLGGGAYEQYF

v_gene: TRBV10-3
CDR3aa: CATGLAGGPFAETQYF

v_gene: TRBV6-2/TRBV6-3
CDR3aa: CASSYAPLAGYNEQFF

v_gene: TRBV2
CDR3aa: CATELAPTYEQYF

v_gene: TRBV6-1
CDR3aa: CASSELMVSRARQPQHF

v_gene: TRBV24-1
CDR3aa: CATSDQSGTAFNQPQHF

v_gene: TRBV6-5
CDR3aa: CASRAGAYSNQPQHF

v_gene: TRBV27
CDR3aa: CASSYKGQIGEQYF

v_gene: TRBV10-3
CDR3aa: CAIRRELGDTQYF

v_gene: TRBV27
CDR3aa: CASSSQTLHEQFF

v_gene: TRBV3-1/TRBV3-2
CDR3aa: CASSEGQGGYTYEQYF

v_gene: TRBV2
CDR3aa: CASSSHGTGGYEQYF

v_gene: TRBV4-2
CDR3aa: CASSQDPGTTYEQYF

v_gene: TRBV2
CDR3aa: CASSETSGTQYF

v_gene: TRBV5-1
CDR3aa: CARLAGGSADTQYF

v_gene: TRBV6-6
CDR3aa: CASSYMGRKTEAFF

v_gene: TRBV7-6
CDR3aa: CASSTLVGGSTDTQYF

v_gene: TRBV7-8
CDR3aa: CASSLGGAGGGNEQFF

v_gene: TRBV6-1
CDR3aa: CASSGNAGLGDNEQFF

v_gene: TRBV2
CDR3aa: CASNLYSKNEQYF

v_gene: TRBV9
CDR3aa: CASSVGTGLYETQYF

v_gene: TRBV6-5
CDR3aa: CASSSHRVGETQYF

v_gene: TRBV9
CDR3aa: CASSLTVHVNSPLHF

v_gene: TRBV7-9
CDR3aa: CASSRQGRVNTEAFF

v_gene: TRBV6-5
CDR3aa: CASRTSGRYEQYF

v_gene: TRBV5-6
CDR3aa: CASSLPGQGVPGANVLTF

v_gene: TRBV29-1
CDR3aa: CSAGLGQGEQFF

v_gene: TRBV7-3
CDR3aa: CASSDTGGADYGYTF

v_gene: TRBV7-2
CDR3aa: CASSPPNRGRNGEAFF

v_gene: TRBV11-3
CDR3aa: CASSLPRAGSVGNEQFF

v_gene: TRBV4-2
CDR3aa: CASSQVMRGHGYEQYF

v_gene: TRBV7-9
CDR3aa: CASSQLGPNEQFF

v_gene: TRBV24-1
CDR3aa: CATSRDTDTQYF

v_gene: TRBV9
CDR3aa: CASSVFPGEQFF

v_gene: TRBV9
CDR3aa: CASSHTGGFTEAFF

v_gene: TRBV6-1
CDR3aa: CASSEVGDGSNEKLFF

v_gene: TRBV6-5
CDR3aa: CASSYSAKNIQYF

v_gene: TRBV7-2
CDR3aa: CASSSPGTSRDTDTQYF

v_gene: TRBV11-1
CDR3aa: CASRRGLAGITDTQYF

v_gene: TRBV7-6
CDR3aa: CASSSRDRDNQPQHF

v_gene: TRBV4-1
CDR3aa: CASSQGTSRNTGELFF

v_gene: TRBV7-2
CDR3aa: CASSFQGHGEQFF

v_gene: TRBV19
CDR3aa: CASSIMTGGYNEQFF

v_gene: TRBV4-3
CDR3aa: CASSRRSGSSYEQYF

v_gene: TRBV2
CDR3aa: CASSEADRVYGYTF

v_gene: TRBV20-1
CDR3aa: CSASPVDRGPSNTEAFF

v_gene: TRBV6-5
CDR3aa: CASTRTGVEQYF

v_gene: TRBV25-1
CDR3aa: CASSDSGNNEQFF

v_gene: TRBV6-2/TRBV6-3
CDR3aa: CASSSSSYNEQFF

v_gene: TRBV28
CDR3aa: CASGGLNTGELFF

v_gene: TRBV11-3
CDR3aa: CASSLTLTSGPSTDTQYF

v_gene: TRBV3-1/TRBV3-2
CDR3aa: CASLRGGRGDGYTF

v_gene: TRBV11-3
CDR3aa: CASSRGLSSEQYF